This record covers a single TCR beta chain. Authors' data handling: From reference gene primer amplification, estimates of nucleated cell counts were derived. Assay: immunoSEQ multiplex PCR; the TCRdb copy retains only in-frame clones and omits some. That table supplies the V and J calls and clone size; D and trimming were determined from the DNA. This sample carries 250,000 to 350,000 clones, around 90% of them seen once, and the ten largest clones take approximately 2%. From germline, CDR1 is MGHRA and CDR2 YSYEKL. J was trimmed by 4 bases and V by 4 bases; bases with no gene match: 1. The CDR3 sequence is 13 residues long. The data originate from a study of blood T cell repertoires in COVID-19. Looking at the study overall: COVID-19 samples, acute and convalescent, were from the United States, Italy and Spain. PBMCs, B-cell-depleted T cells, or T cells provided the cDNA or gDNA that made up the material.

The chain is built from TRBV4-1 and TRBJ2-1; 7 positions match TRBD1. The source is a man in his late teens or twenties with active or convalescent COVID-19. Sequencing was carried out using peripheral blood. In DNA form, the CDR3 reads TGCGCCAGCAGCCGGGGACAGTACAATGAGCAGTTCTTC. Its protein is CASSRGQYNEQFF.